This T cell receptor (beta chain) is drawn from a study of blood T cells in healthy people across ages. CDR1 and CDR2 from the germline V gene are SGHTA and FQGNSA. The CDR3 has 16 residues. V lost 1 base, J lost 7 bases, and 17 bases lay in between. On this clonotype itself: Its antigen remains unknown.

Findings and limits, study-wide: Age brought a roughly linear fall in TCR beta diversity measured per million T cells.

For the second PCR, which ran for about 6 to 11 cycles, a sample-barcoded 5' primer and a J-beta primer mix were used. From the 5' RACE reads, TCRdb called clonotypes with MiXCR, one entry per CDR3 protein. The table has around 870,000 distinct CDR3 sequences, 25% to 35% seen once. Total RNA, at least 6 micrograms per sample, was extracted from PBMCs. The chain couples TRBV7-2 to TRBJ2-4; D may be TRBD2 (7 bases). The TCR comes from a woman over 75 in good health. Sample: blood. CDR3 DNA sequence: TGTGCCAGCAGCTTAGGTCAGGGGACTACCTGGAACATTCAGTACTTC. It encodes CASSLGQGTTWNIQYF.